The TCR beta chain described here comes from a study of cytomegalovirus exposure and HLA in healthy donors. Overall study: Earlier results showed approximately 110 million unique TCR beta sequences derived from roughly 190 million T cells. The study's findings and limits: In a later analysis, parvovirus B19, influenza, CMV and Epstein-Barr virus appeared linked to several top co-occurrence clusters. Most TCR sequences were uncommon, yet certain public TCRs appeared in many donors.

PCR was performed using 60 Vbeta and 13 Jbeta primers. In the authors' methods: Unique TCR beta chains totaled some 81 million in a later count, with roughly 11 million of them shared. Assay: immunoSEQ multiplex PCR; the TCRdb copy retains only in-frame clones and omits some. The D gene and trimming were derived from the DNA, and the V and J assignments and clone size from that table. This sample has 75,000 to 95,000 clones, with around 79% found just once. The CDR3 runs to 15 residues. Germline V gene sequence: CDR1 SGHTA, CDR2 FQGNSA. As concerns this clone: Its antigen remains unknown. Germline and junction disagree at one end, which may indicate a read error. Distinct nucleotide sequences in the sample also encode this CDR3.

This sequence was found in a woman in her thirties or forties in good health and CMV-seropositive. The sample consisted of PBMCs. V usage is TRBV7-2 and J usage is TRBJ2-3; 9 nucleotides align to TRBD2. The CDR3 DNA reads as TGTGCCAGCAGCTCAGCGGGGACTAGCACAGATACGCAGTATTTC. Translation gives CASSSAGTSTDTQYF. The whole variable domain, remainder taken from reference TRBV7-2 and TRBJ2-3, is GAGVSQSPSNKVTEKGKDVELRCDPISGHTALYWYRQSLGQGLEFLIYFQGNSAPDKSGLPSDRFSAERTGGSVSTLTIQRTQQEDSAVYLCASSSAGTSTDTQYFGPGTRLTVL.